This TCR beta chain was sequenced for a study of T cell repertoires in aging, cancer and after chemotherapy (dated by TCRdb to between 2018 and 2020). At the level of the whole study: Six donor age groups were covered, ranging from 30 or younger up to 70 or older, and each group contained at least three individuals. Alongside approximately 97 healthy donors serving as a reference group, the cohort included 218 cancer patients, of whom roughly 92 had hematological cancers and 124 had solid cancers. The full dataset contained several million TCR reads. In the hematological group, the paired samples taken before and after chemotherapy came from chronic lymphocytic leukemia patients who were treated with regimens based on fludarabine or bendamustine. Peripheral blood TCR beta repertoires from healthy donors and cancer patients were profiled to examine immunoaging and T cell reconstitution after chemotherapy. Study-wide conclusions, independent of this receptor: Lymphoid organ infiltration was present in the hematological cancer patients, and this infiltration may itself impair thymic emigration or the expansion of peripheral T cells. Compared with age-matched healthy donors, untreated patients with either hematological or solid cancers had significantly lower TCR diversity in the blood along with higher clonality. Median generation probability increased over the chemotherapy interval in both cancer cohorts, suggesting repertoire reconstitution through rebound thymic output. According to the authors, the repertoire data do not allow conclusions to be drawn about immunological memory after chemotherapy. In healthy donors, the drop in TCR diversity with age came mainly from a loss of richness, whereas in cancer patients a loss of evenness also played a part.

Multiplex touch-down PCR with a mixed TRB-A/B primer pool was used to amplify rearranged TRB sequences covering the V, D and J segments. Illumina adapters and sample indices were attached to the amplicons in two consecutive PCR reactions using Phusion HS II polymerase. Amplicons were gel-purified using the NucleoSpin Gel and PCR Clean-up kit and were subsequently checked with Qubit and an Agilent 2100 Bioanalyzer. Libraries were sequenced on an Illumina MiSeq using 600-cycle, single-indexed, paired-end runs. The paper's processing steps were these. MiXCR versions 2.12 and 3.0.5 were used to process the TRB sequences. A clone was defined as each unique CDR3 nucleotide sequence, and only productive sequences supported by at least two reads were kept. The repertoire metrics were Shannon diversity, evenness, clonality (defined as one minus evenness), and alpha-parameterized diversity profiles covering alpha 0 to 5. The IGoR algorithm was used to compute generation probabilities of clones in paired pre- and post-chemotherapy samples. TCRdb trimmed public reads at Q25 via fastp, called clones via MiXCR and kept in-frame beta chains. Rows are unified per CDR3 protein, each entry keeping the most common DNA and genes. TCRdb, not the original authors, processed these V and J calls. This sample comprises roughly 450 distinct CDR3 sequences, roughly 35% of them detected only once. Jointly, the top ten make up roughly 32% of the sample.

This clonotype has just a few counts. Its antigen is unknown. No base qualities exist here, and no much larger clone lies one base off it. The germline V gene specifies MNHEY as CDR1 and SVGAGI as CDR2. Including the terminal cysteine and phenylalanine, the CDR3 comprises 14 residues. The retained sequence is limited to the CDR3, 42 bases, with the frame set at the first base. For this chain, trimming is 2 bases at the V end and 3 bases at the J end, and the number of junction bases without a gene match is 4. Genomic DNA extracted from peripheral blood, rather than sorted cells or RNA, was used as the source for amplification of TCR beta rearrangements.

The sequence joins TRBV6-5 to TRBJ2-7, with 7 bases matching TRBD2. The receptor was derived from a human donor with a blood cancer. What was sequenced was blood. CDR3 region: CASSYGGGGYEQYF. The nucleotides are TGTGCCAGCAGTTACGGTGGCGGGGGCTACGAGCAGTACTTC.